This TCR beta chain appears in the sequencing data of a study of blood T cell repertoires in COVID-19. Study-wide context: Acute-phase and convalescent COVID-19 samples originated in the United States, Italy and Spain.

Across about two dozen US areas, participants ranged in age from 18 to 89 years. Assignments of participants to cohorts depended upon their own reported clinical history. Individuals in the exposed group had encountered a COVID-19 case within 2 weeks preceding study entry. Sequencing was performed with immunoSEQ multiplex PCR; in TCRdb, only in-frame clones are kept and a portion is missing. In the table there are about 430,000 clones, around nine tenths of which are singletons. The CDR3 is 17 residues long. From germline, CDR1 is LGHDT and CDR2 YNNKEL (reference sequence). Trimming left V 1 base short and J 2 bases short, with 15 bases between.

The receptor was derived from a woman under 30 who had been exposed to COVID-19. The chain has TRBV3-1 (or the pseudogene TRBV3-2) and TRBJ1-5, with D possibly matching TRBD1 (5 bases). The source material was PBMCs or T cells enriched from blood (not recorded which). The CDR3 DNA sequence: TGTGCCAGCAGCCAAGGGAGGAGGGCGGGGGGCAATCAGCCCCAGCATTTT. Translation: CASSQGRRAGGNQPQHF.